This T cell receptor beta chain was sequenced for a study of CD8 T cells in ankylosing spondylitis (dated by TCRdb to the late 2010s). Background on the whole study: The study profiled T cell receptor beta repertoires in healthy donors and ankylosing spondylitis patients to find disease-linked TCR variants. Peripheral blood was sampled, and synovial fluid was additionally collected from ankylosing spondylitis patients. In total, the full study cohort was made up of roughly 110 healthy donors and approximately 27 ankylosing spondylitis patients.

About this clonotype: The specificity of this receptor is unknown. Nothing much larger sits one base from this clone, and base qualities are not available.

Points the paper makes about the study in general: Some motif variants had previously been reported in the synovial fluid and blood of reactive arthritis patients, which suggests shared mechanisms of disease initiation. A CD8+ phenotype was shown by the disease-linked clones, which were found at relatively low frequencies in peripheral blood. Significant enrichment of the disease-linked clones was reported in matched synovial fluid samples from ankylosing spondylitis patients. A TCR beta motif of 7 or 8 highly homologous amino acid variants appeared characteristic of blood from ankylosing spondylitis patients.

CDR1 and CDR2 (LGHNA, YSLEER) derive from the germline V gene. From its cysteine to its phenylalanine, the CDR3 spans 14 amino acids. The kept DNA is CDR3 alone, 42 bases in frame from the first base. The trim is 1 base for V and 3 bases for J, with a gap of 10 bases between the germline ends. The instrument was an Illumina HiSeq 2500. Quantitative 5'-RACE with molecular barcodes was used to prepare TCR beta libraries. On the authors' methods: A new computational method, built on a probabilistic model of VDJ rearrangement, was used to identify disease-linked TCR variants. Using fastp trimming at Q25 and MiXCR clonotype assembly, TCRdb reanalyzed the public sequencing data and kept in-frame beta chains. Duplicate CDR3 protein sequences are folded into a single record with the most common DNA and genes. For this entry, the V and J calls and clone size follow TCRdb and not the study's own pipeline. In this sample the table shows under 250,000 distinct CDR3 sequences, about 7% of which occur a single time. The ten largest clones capture 11% to 15% of the sample.

This clonotype was obtained from a male donor with ankylosing spondylitis. Sequencing used blood, either unsorted or a sorted T cell fraction (not recorded which). Recombination joined TRBV4-3 with TRBJ2-7; no D gene is confidently identified. The CDR3 region has the sequence CASSQAAGSYEQYF. The nucleotides are TGCGCCAGCAGCCAAGCGGCAGGAAGCTACGAGCAGTACTTC.